A selection of T cell receptor beta chains follows, all from one sample in a study of molecular identifiers for immune sequencing clone quantification. TCRdb passed the PCR reads through MiXCR, listing each CDR3 protein once. The sample holds about 54,000 distinct CDR3 sequences, 20% to 25% seen once. The sequenced sample was naive CD8+ T cells from blood, with Jurkat cell RNA spiked in. The receptors here all came from a human donor in good health. Some libraries in this study had Jurkat cell RNA spiked in. Both conserved end residues are part of each CDR3. The D gene is left open where the match is weak. Size values are once, few and many counts, or a class for expanded clones, and some rows have none.

j_call: TRBJ2-7; d_call: TRBD2; v_call: TRBV10-3; clone_size: few; cdr3_nt: TGTGCCATCAGCTACACCCGGGGACTAGCGGACTCGCCAGGCGAGCAGTACTTC; cdr3_aa: CAISYTRGLADSPGEQYF
j_call: TRBJ2-3; d_call: -; v_call: TRBV11-2; clone_size: many; cdr3_nt: TGTGCCAGCAGCCTCTCTCCCAGTAGTAAGAGCCCAGATACGCAGTATTTT; cdr3_aa: CASSLSPSSKSPDTQYF
j_call: TRBJ2-7; d_call: -; v_call: TRBV20-1; clone_size: -; cdr3_nt: TGCAGTGCTCTCGGGTGGAGCTCCTACGAGCAGTACTTC; cdr3_aa: CSALGWSSYEQYF
j_call: TRBJ2-7; d_call: TRBD2; v_call: TRBV7-9; clone_size: -; cdr3_nt: TGTGCCAGCAGCTTAATTATAGCGGGAGGGCTCCACGAGCAGTACTTC; cdr3_aa: CASSLIIAGGLHEQYF
j_call: TRBJ2-1; d_call: TRBD1; v_call: TRBV7-9; clone_size: many; cdr3_nt: TGTGCCAGCAGTTATGGGACAGGGGTAGAGCAGTTCTTC; cdr3_aa: CASSYGTGVEQFF
j_call: TRBJ2-7; d_call: -; v_call: TRBV4-1; clone_size: -; cdr3_nt: TGCGCCAGCAGCCAGGTGACAGAGTCCCTCTACGAGCAGTACTTC; cdr3_aa: CASSQVTESLYEQYF
j_call: TRBJ2-3; d_call: -; v_call: TRBV5-5; clone_size: many; cdr3_nt: TGTGCCAGCAGCTTGGTGGAACCTCAGATGGCAGATACGCAGTATTTT; cdr3_aa: CASSLVEPQMADTQYF
j_call: TRBJ1-5; d_call: -; v_call: TRBV20-1; clone_size: many; cdr3_nt: TGCAGTGCTAAGGACTTATCTCGGCGTCAGCCCCAGCATTTT; cdr3_aa: CSAKDLSRRQPQHF
j_call: TRBJ2-3; d_call: TRBD1; v_call: TRBV14; clone_size: many; cdr3_nt: TGTGCCAGCAGCCAACTAGACAGGGTGTTAGATACGCAGTATTTT; cdr3_aa: CASSQLDRVLDTQYF
j_call: TRBJ2-2; d_call: TRBD2; v_call: TRBV24-1; clone_size: many; cdr3_nt: TGTGCCACCAGTGATTTCAGGATGACTAGCGGGACTGTCACCGGGGAGCTGTTTTTT; cdr3_aa: CATSDFRMTSGTVTGELFF
j_call: TRBJ2-7; d_call: -; v_call: TRBV3-1; clone_size: many; cdr3_nt: TGTGCCAGCAGCCCCGGAACTAACACCTACGAGCAGTACTTC; cdr3_aa: CASSPGTNTYEQYF
j_call: TRBJ2-3; d_call: -; v_call: TRBV25-1; clone_size: -; cdr3_nt: TGTGCCAGCCCAAAGCCTAGCACAGATACGCAGTATTTT; cdr3_aa: CASPKPSTDTQYF
j_call: TRBJ2-2; d_call: -; v_call: TRBV11-3; clone_size: -; cdr3_nt: TGTGCCAGCAGCCAAGCGGGGAACACCGGGGAGCTGTTTTTT; cdr3_aa: CASSQAGNTGELFF
j_call: TRBJ2-7; d_call: TRBD1; v_call: TRBV5-4; clone_size: medium-sized; cdr3_nt: TGTGCCAGCAGCTTGGGCCAGGGGGCCTACGAGCAGTACTTC; cdr3_aa: CASSLGQGAYEQYF
j_call: TRBJ2-3; d_call: TRBD1; v_call: TRBV13; clone_size: -; cdr3_nt: TGTGCCAGCAGGACAAGTGACAGGGGGGCGCAGTATTTT; cdr3_aa: CASRTSDRGAQYF
j_call: TRBJ2-3; d_call: TRBD2; v_call: TRBV7-2; clone_size: -; cdr3_nt: TGTGCCAGCAGCTTAGCAGTTGGGACTAGCGGGGGGCTCGCAGATACGCAGTATTTT; cdr3_aa: CASSLAVGTSGGLADTQYF
j_call: TRBJ2-3; d_call: -; v_call: TRBV5-1; clone_size: many; cdr3_nt: TGCGCCAGCAGCTTGGGAACGAGGAATACAGATACGCAGTATTTT; cdr3_aa: CASSLGTRNTDTQYF
j_call: TRBJ2-1; d_call: TRBD1; v_call: TRBV27; clone_size: -; cdr3_nt: TGTGCCAGCAGTTTGACAGGGAGTATCTATGAGCAGTTCTTC; cdr3_aa: CASSLTGSIYEQFF
j_call: TRBJ1-3; d_call: -; v_call: TRBV2; clone_size: many; cdr3_nt: TGTGCCAGCAGCGCCGGAGGCCGAAACACCATATATTTT; cdr3_aa: CASSAGGRNTIYF
j_call: TRBJ2-7; d_call: -; v_call: TRBV7-9; clone_size: many; cdr3_nt: TGTGCCAGCAGCTTAGTCGCAGGGCCCTACGAGCAGTACTTC; cdr3_aa: CASSLVAGPYEQYF
j_call: TRBJ2-2; d_call: -; v_call: TRBV19; clone_size: few; cdr3_nt: TGTGCCAGTAGTATCCGACAGACAGGTACCGGGGAGCTGTTTTTT; cdr3_aa: CASSIRQTGTGELFF
j_call: TRBJ2-5; d_call: -; v_call: TRBV9; clone_size: -; cdr3_nt: TGTGCCAGCAGCGCGGCCTGCCAGGAGCCCCAGTACTTC; cdr3_aa: CASSAACQEPQYF
j_call: TRBJ1-6; d_call: TRBD1; v_call: TRBV7-6; clone_size: many; cdr3_nt: TGTGCCAGCAGCCCCGACAGGGGAAGGTATAATTCACCCCTCCACTTT; cdr3_aa: CASSPDRGRYNSPLHF
j_call: TRBJ2-7; d_call: TRBD1; v_call: TRBV5-1; clone_size: many; cdr3_nt: TGCGCCAGCAGCTTGGGTACACCGGGACAGGGCTACGAGCAGTACTTC; cdr3_aa: CASSLGTPGQGYEQYF
j_call: TRBJ1-6; d_call: TRBD1; v_call: TRBV15; clone_size: many; cdr3_nt: TGTGCCACCAGCCGGCTGTTGGGACAGGCTAATTCACCCCTCCACTTT; cdr3_aa: CATSRLLGQANSPLHF
j_call: TRBJ2-3; d_call: TRBD2; v_call: TRBV6-2/TRBV6-3; clone_size: many; cdr3_nt: TGTGCCAGCAGTCCTACTAGCGCAGATACGCAGTATTTT; cdr3_aa: CASSPTSADTQYF
j_call: TRBJ1-1; d_call: -; v_call: TRBV19; clone_size: many; cdr3_nt: TGTGCCAGTAAACAGGGGAACACTGAAGCTTTCTTT; cdr3_aa: CASKQGNTEAFF
j_call: TRBJ2-1; d_call: TRBD1; v_call: TRBV5-5; clone_size: many; cdr3_nt: TGTGCCAGCAGCGAATGGACAGGGGCCGCCGGTGAGCAGTTCTTC; cdr3_aa: CASSEWTGAAGEQFF
j_call: TRBJ2-7; d_call: -; v_call: TRBV12-5; clone_size: many; cdr3_nt: TGTGCTAGTGGTTTGCCGATAGCCGGGTCCTACGAGCAGTACTTC; cdr3_aa: CASGLPIAGSYEQYF
j_call: TRBJ2-7; d_call: TRBD1; v_call: TRBV11-2; clone_size: few; cdr3_nt: TGTGCCAGCAGCTATGACAGGGGCTACGAGCAGTACTTC; cdr3_aa: CASSYDRGYEQYF
j_call: TRBJ2-7; d_call: TRBD2; v_call: TRBV30; clone_size: many; cdr3_nt: TGTGCCTGGAGTTGGCTAGCGGGACCTCCCTACGAGCAGTACTTC; cdr3_aa: CAWSWLAGPPYEQYF
j_call: TRBJ2-3; d_call: TRBD2; v_call: TRBV9; clone_size: many; cdr3_nt: TGTGCCAGTTCGGGACTAGCGGGGGGGCTGGATACGCAGTATTTT; cdr3_aa: CASSGLAGGLDTQYF
j_call: TRBJ1-2; d_call: -; v_call: TRBV7-9; clone_size: many; cdr3_nt: TGTGCCAGCACAACAGTAAACTATGGCTACACCTTC; cdr3_aa: CASTTVNYGYTF
j_call: TRBJ1-1; d_call: -; v_call: TRBV19; clone_size: many; cdr3_nt: TGTGCCAGTGAACCAGGGGTTGCCACTGAAGCTTTCTTT; cdr3_aa: CASEPGVATEAFF
j_call: TRBJ1-1; d_call: -; v_call: TRBV19; clone_size: many; cdr3_nt: TGTGCCAGTAGTATCGACCGGAACACTGAAGCTTTCTTT; cdr3_aa: CASSIDRNTEAFF
j_call: TRBJ1-4; d_call: TRBD1; v_call: TRBV7-9; clone_size: -; cdr3_nt: TGTGCCAGCAGCGGGACAGCACGGGAAAAACTGTTTTTT; cdr3_aa: CASSGTAREKLFF
j_call: TRBJ2-2; d_call: TRBD1; v_call: TRBV3-1; clone_size: many; cdr3_nt: TGTGCCAGCAGCCAACCGGGACAGAAGCCCGGGGAGCTGTTTTTT; cdr3_aa: CASSQPGQKPGELFF
j_call: TRBJ1-5; d_call: -; v_call: TRBV28; clone_size: -; cdr3_nt: TGTGCCAGCAGTTTAGGGGGGGATCAGCCCCAGCATTTT; cdr3_aa: CASSLGGDQPQHF
j_call: TRBJ2-7; d_call: -; v_call: TRBV6-6; clone_size: few; cdr3_nt: TGTGCCAGCCACCCGGCGGAAGCCCCCTACGAGCAGTACTTC; cdr3_aa: CASHPAEAPYEQYF
j_call: TRBJ2-7; d_call: -; v_call: TRBV3-1; clone_size: many; cdr3_nt: TGTGCCAGCAGCCAAGGCAGCTACGAGCAGTACTTC; cdr3_aa: CASSQGSYEQYF
j_call: TRBJ2-5; d_call: TRBD1; v_call: TRBV5-6; clone_size: many; cdr3_nt: TGTGCCAGCAGCTTGAACCCGGACAGGGGCCACCAAGAGACCCAGTACTTC; cdr3_aa: CASSLNPDRGHQETQYF
j_call: TRBJ2-5; d_call: TRBD2; v_call: TRBV5-6; clone_size: many; cdr3_nt: TGTGCCAGCAGCTTGGTGGCAGCGGGGGAGCAAGAGACCCAGTACTTC; cdr3_aa: CASSLVAAGEQETQYF
j_call: TRBJ1-3; d_call: TRBD1; v_call: TRBV7-2; clone_size: many; cdr3_nt: TGTGCCAGCAGCTTAGCCGGGACAGGACTATTCTCTGGAAACACCATATATTTT; cdr3_aa: CASSLAGTGLFSGNTIYF
j_call: TRBJ2-7; d_call: TRBD2; v_call: TRBV4-3; clone_size: few; cdr3_nt: TGCGCCAGCAGCCAACAACTAGCGGGAGGCGCCTACGAGCAGTACTTC; cdr3_aa: CASSQQLAGGAYEQYF
j_call: TRBJ2-1; d_call: -; v_call: TRBV2; clone_size: many; cdr3_nt: TGTGCCAGCAGTGAATCGGACACCTACGGGGATGAGCAGTTCTTC; cdr3_aa: CASSESDTYGDEQFF
j_call: TRBJ2-3; d_call: TRBD2; v_call: TRBV10-3; clone_size: many; cdr3_nt: TGTGCCACCCAAACTAAGCGGGGGGAAAGCACAGATACGCAGTATTTT; cdr3_aa: CATQTKRGESTDTQYF
j_call: TRBJ1-1; d_call: -; v_call: TRBV28; clone_size: many; cdr3_nt: TGTGCCAGCGGTCTCACAGCTATTAACACTGAAGCTTTCTTT; cdr3_aa: CASGLTAINTEAFF
j_call: TRBJ1-1; d_call: TRBD1; v_call: TRBV9; clone_size: many; cdr3_nt: TGTGCCAGCAGCGTCGAAGACAGGGGGCACACTGAAGCTTTCTTT; cdr3_aa: CASSVEDRGHTEAFF
j_call: TRBJ2-2; d_call: -; v_call: TRBV28; clone_size: many; cdr3_nt: TGTGCCAGCAGTTTATATCCGGGACGGGGCACCGGGGAGCTGTTTTTT; cdr3_aa: CASSLYPGRGTGELFF
j_call: TRBJ1-4; d_call: -; v_call: TRBV24-1; clone_size: few; cdr3_nt: TGTGCCACCGAGGAAGATAATGAAAAACTGTTTTTT; cdr3_aa: CATEEDNEKLFF
j_call: TRBJ2-5; d_call: TRBD1; v_call: TRBV6-6; clone_size: many; cdr3_nt: TGTGCCAGCAGTTACACAAGACAGGGTAGGGAGACCCAGTACTTC; cdr3_aa: CASSYTRQGRETQYF
j_call: TRBJ1-5; d_call: -; v_call: TRBV4-3; clone_size: many; cdr3_nt: TGCGCCAGCAGCCCCACCGGCGATCAGCCCCAGCATTTT; cdr3_aa: CASSPTGDQPQHF
j_call: TRBJ1-1; d_call: TRBD1; v_call: TRBV28; clone_size: many; cdr3_nt: TGTGCCAGCAGTACCCGGACAGGGGCTTTCTTT; cdr3_aa: CASSTRTGAFF
j_call: TRBJ1-3; d_call: -; v_call: TRBV4-3; clone_size: -; cdr3_nt: TGCGCCAGCAGCCAAGATAGTGGAGGTCCAGGAAACACCATATGTTTT; cdr3_aa: CASSQDSGGPGNTICF
j_call: TRBJ2-2; d_call: -; v_call: TRBV5-6; clone_size: many; cdr3_nt: TGTGCCAGCAGCCCTACAGGGAACACCGGGGAGCTGTTTTTT; cdr3_aa: CASSPTGNTGELFF
j_call: TRBJ1-2; d_call: -; v_call: TRBV14; clone_size: few; cdr3_nt: TGTGCCAGCAGTGAGTCTAACTATGGCTACACCTTC; cdr3_aa: CASSESNYGYTF
j_call: TRBJ2-7; d_call: TRBD2; v_call: TRBV20-1; clone_size: many; cdr3_nt: TGCAGTGCTACGGGACTAGCGGGGGGTACCTACGAGCAGTACTTC; cdr3_aa: CSATGLAGGTYEQYF
j_call: TRBJ1-1; d_call: -; v_call: TRBV12-3/TRBV12-4; clone_size: many; cdr3_nt: TGTGCCAGCAGTTCAGGGTTGGAGGTGCACACTGAAGCTTTCTTT; cdr3_aa: CASSSGLEVHTEAFF
j_call: TRBJ2-3; d_call: -; v_call: TRBV5-1; clone_size: many; cdr3_nt: TGCGCCAGCAGCTTAAACGGACAGCCTAGCACAGATACGCAGTATTTT; cdr3_aa: CASSLNGQPSTDTQYF
j_call: TRBJ1-1; d_call: -; v_call: TRBV20-1; clone_size: many; cdr3_nt: TGCAGTGCTAGAGGTTCTAAGGGATACACTGAAGCTTTCTTT; cdr3_aa: CSARGSKGYTEAFF